The 23 T cell receptor beta chains below were found in one sample sequenced in a study of read filtering for tumor transcriptome and immune sequencing. Molecular barcoded adaptors covering alpha/delta and beta/gamma chains were used on 400 ng RNA. TCRdb reprocessed the reads via MiXCR and lists one record per CDR3 protein. The table includes more than 100,000 distinct CDR3 sequences, about 12% detected once. The sequenced sample consisted of a population of CD138-negative cells sorted from bone marrow. These receptors all stem from a donor aged 40 or over with multiple myeloma.

Of note for this clonotype: This may come from a read error, since a much larger clone is one base off. The chain couples TRBV9 to TRBJ2-2; D may correspond to TRBD1 or TRBD2 (5 bases each). The germline V gene encodes CDR1 SGDLS and CDR2 YYNGEE. This CDR3 has 15 residues. The DNA for the CDR3 is TGTGCCAGCAGCGTACGGGACCGAAACACCGGGGAGCTGTCTTTT. This translates into CASSVRDRNTGELSF. Using reference TRBV9 and TRBJ2-2 for the parts outside the CDR3, the full variable domain is DSGVTQTPKHLITATGQRVTLRCSPRSGDLSVYWYQQSLDQGLQFLIQYYNGEERAKGNILERFSAQQFPDLHSELNLSSLELGDSALYFCASSVRDRNTGELSFGEGSRLTVL.

With respect to this clonotype: Since the CDR3 does not end with the conserved phenylalanine or tryptophan, this likely comes from a read error. It is unclear where the CDR3 begins or ends on the DNA, so no DNA is shown, and the CDR3 is as TCRdb lists it. V is TRBV7-3 and J is TRBJ2-1; TRBD1 is the table's D call, not checked against the DNA. A total of 12 residues make up the CDR3, ends included. Germline V gene data show CDR1 as SGHTA and CDR2 as FQGTGA. CDR3 protein: CASSSGRENRFI.

In this sample, this clonotype turned up once. This sequence may be a read error, since a much larger clone differs from it by one base. The gene calls are TRBV11-3 and TRBJ2-1; D is unresolved. Germline V lookup: CDR1 SGHNT, CDR2 YENEEA. The CDR3 loop spans 15 amino acids. The CDR3 coding sequence is TGTCCCAGCAGCTTAGGCACCCCGAAGACGGGTGAGCAGTTCTTC. This gives the protein CPSSLGTPKTGEQFF.

Details on this clonotype: With a much larger clone just one base away, this may be a read error. The genes are TRBV6-2 or TRBV6-3 and TRBJ1-1, with D possibly TRBD1 on 5 matching bases. V lost 6 bases and J lost 9, with 11 bases in between. The CDR3 consists of 11 residues. Germline V lookup: CDR1 MNHEY, CDR2 SVGEGT. CDR3 region: CASSHGGQAFF. CDR3 DNA sequence: TGTGCCAGCAGCCACGGGGGACAAGCTTTCTTT.

This clonotype was recorded at least ten times. V gene TRBV7-8 combines with J gene TRBJ2-7; D gene ambiguous. The ends were cut back, 1 base at V and 2 bases at J, with 9 bases in the middle. Germline V gives CDR1 SGHVS, CDR2 FQNEAQ. This CDR3 has 14 amino acids. The CDR3 DNA reads as TGTGCCAGCAGCTTAGGTTTTCCCGCCTACGAGCAGTACTTC. It yields the protein CASSLGFPAYEQYF.

This clonotype was picked up many times. The chain joins TRBV6-1 to TRBJ2-1, with 9 bases that match TRBD2. The ends lost 0 bases at V and 6 bases at J; junction bases unmatched: 3. The CDR3 consists of 15 residues. From germline, CDR1 is MNHNS and CDR2 SASEGT. In DNA form, the CDR3 reads TGTGCCAGCAGTGAAGCGCGGCGGGGGGGCAATGAGCAGTTCTTC. It encodes CASSEARRGGNEQFF.

Remarks on this clonotype: This probably arose from a read error, given a far larger clone one base away. The chain carries TRBV7-2 and TRBJ2-4; the D call may be TRBD1 or TRBD2 (6 bases each). The CDR3 has 15 residues. The V end lost 0 bases, the J end lost 7 bases, and 13 bases lay between the germline ends. CDR1 is SGHTA, CDR2 FQGNSA, per germline. CDR3 sequence reads: CASSLAGGPLNIQYF. DNA for the CDR3: TGTGCCAGCAGCTTAGCTGGGGGGCCTTTGAACATTCAGTACTTC.

This clonotype was recorded at least ten times. The chain joins TRBV10-3 to TRBJ1-2; D gene unclear. V was pared by 4 bases and J by 4 bases, with 10 bases between. The CDR3 runs to 13 residues. CDR1 is ENHRY and CDR2 is SYGVKD in the germline V gene. The DNA of the CDR3 is TGTGCCATCAGTGGCGGCAGTTTCTATGGCTACACCTTC. Its translation is CAISGGSFYGYTF.

This clonotype was counted many times. The J gene is TRBJ2-1, the V gene TRBV7-9; the match to TRBD1 covers 9 bases. With 1 base clipped from V and 4 bases from J, the junction kept 2 bases outside the gene matches. In germline, CDR1 is SEHNR, CDR2 FQNEAQ (reference sequence). The CDR3 is 15 residues long. CDR3 in amino acids: CASSLGQGDYNEQFF. The CDR3 DNA reads TGTGCCAGCAGCTTAGGACAGGGGGATTACAATGAGCAGTTCTTC.

There are many counts of this clonotype. J is TRBJ2-1 and V is TRBV3-1; the match to TRBD2 covers 13 bases. Germline CDR1 LGHDT, CDR2 YNNKEL (reference sequence). The CDR3 runs 19 residues. V gave up 7 bases and J gave up 7 bases; unmatched junction bases: 19. CDR3 coding DNA: TGTGCCAGCACCAAAGGGGGGACTAGCGGGATCTCGAAGTCGAATGAGCAGTTCTTC. Protein product: CASTKGGTSGISKSNEQFF.

Many counts were recorded for this clonotype. The chain links TRBV14 to TRBJ2-1; D is uncertain. V shed 1 base and J shed 2 bases, with 9 bases lying between them. CDR3 length: 15 amino acids. Per the germline V gene, CDR1 is SGHDN and CDR2 is FVKESK. CDR3 residues: CASSQGTFPYNEQFF. The CDR3 DNA follows: TGTGCCAGCAGCCAAGGAACGTTCCCCTACAATGAGCAGTTCTTC.

The chain has TRBV20-1 and TRBJ2-3; TRBD1 matches 10 bases. The CDR3 runs 16 residues. Germline CDR1 DFQATT, CDR2 SNEGSKA (reference sequence). Germline trimming cut 3 bases from V and 3 bases from J; bases unmatched to any gene: 9. CDR3 region: CSASRRRTGGTDTQYF. The CDR3 DNA follows: TGCAGTGCTAGCCGCCGTAGGACAGGGGGGACAGATACGCAGTATTTT.

This clonotype was picked up many times. The CDR3 spells CASSQRVGVEQYF. CDR3 in DNA: TGTGCCAGCAGCCAAAGAGTAGGGGTCGAGCAGTACTTC. The V call is TRBV14, the J call TRBJ2-7; weak D call: TRBD1 (5 bases). Germline loops: CDR1 SGHDN, CDR2 FVKESK. Trimming took 2 bases from V and 6 from J, leaving 11 bases between them. This CDR3 has 13 amino acids. The full variable domain, completed using reference TRBV14 and TRBJ2-7, is EAGVTQFPSHSVIEKGQTVTLRCDPISGHDNLYWYRRVMGKEIKFLLHFVKESKQDESGMPNNRFLAERTGGTYSTLKVQPAELEDSGVYFCASSQRVGVEQYFGPGTRLTVT.

This clonotype was picked up many times. The CDR3 coding sequence is TGTGCCAGCAGCACGGACGTGCCAGATACGCAGTATTTT. Protein: CASSTDVPDTQYF. The chain combines TRBV7-8 with TRBJ2-3; D remains unclear. This CDR3 region has 13 residues. V gave up 5 bases and J gave up 4 bases, with 10 bases separating them. The V gene's germline CDR1 is SGHVS and CDR2 FQNEAQ.

With regard to this clonotype: A much larger clone sits a single nucleotide away, making a read error possible. The rearrangement uses TRBV7-2 and TRBJ2-3; 10 nucleotides line up with TRBD2. The CDR3 is 14 residues long. Germline loops: CDR1 SGHTA, CDR2 FQGNSA. J lost 7 bases, V lost 0 bases, and 1 base had no gene match. The chain's CDR3 is CASSLASGGYTQYF. For the CDR3, the DNA is TGTGCCAGCAGCTTAGCTAGCGGGGGGTATACGCAGTATTTT.

This clonotype occurred many times. The chain has TRBV12-3 or TRBV12-4 and TRBJ1-1; maybe TRBD1 (5 bases). The CDR3 length is 11 residues. V lost 8 bases and J 5 bases, leaving 9 bases between the germline ends. In DNA, the CDR3 is TGTGCCAGCGCCCGGGGGACTGAAGCTTTCTTT. Residues: CASARGTEAFF.

By sample fraction, this clonotype is large. The V gene is TRBV3-1, the J gene TRBJ2-1; TRBD2 matches at 14 bases. The V gene end was trimmed by 4 bases and the J gene end by 4 bases; junction bases not matched to a gene: 6. This CDR3 spans 17 amino acids. CDR1 and CDR2 from the germline V gene are LGHDT and YNNKEL (reference sequence). The CDR3 spells CASSPGLAGGRYNEQFF. CDR3 sequence (DNA): TGTGCCAGCAGCCCCGGACTAGCGGGAGGTCGTTACAATGAGCAGTTCTTC.

This clonotype was picked up many times. The chain has TRBV27 and TRBJ2-7; either TRBD1 or TRBD2 may fit D (6 bases each). Germline assignment: CDR1 MNHEY and CDR2 SMNVEV (reference sequence). This CDR3 has 13 amino acids. Trimming stripped 6 bases from V and 3 bases from J, with 12 bases between. The CDR3 nucleotides read TGTGCCAGCAGCCCCGGGGGACACTACGAGCAGTACTTC. Amino acid sequence: CASSPGGHYEQYF.

This clonotype occurred many times. The chain carries TRBV6-5 and TRBJ2-7; 8 positions match TRBD1. The CDR3 is 14 residues long. V lost 6 bases, J lost 4 bases, and 8 bases stayed unmatched. The V gene's germline CDR1 is MNHEY and CDR2 SVGAGI. CDR3 loop: CASSHRTGLYEQYF. The CDR3 DNA follows: TGTGCCAGCAGCCATCGGACAGGGTTATACGAGCAGTACTTC.

In its sample, this clonotype was seen many times. The chain couples TRBV6-2 or TRBV6-3 to TRBJ2-1, with D perhaps matching TRBD2 (6 bases). The CDR3 totals 13 residues. The ends were cut back, 2 bases at V and 8 bases at J, with 10 bases in the middle. CDR1 and CDR2 from the germline V gene are MNHEY and SVGEGT. CDR3 nucleotides: TGTGCCAGCAGTTACCTCAGGGACTATGAGCAGTTCTTC. The encoded protein is CASSYLRDYEQFF.

The chain combines TRBV6-1 with TRBJ2-1; possible D gene TRBD2, 5 bases. Germline lookup yields CDR1 MNHNS and CDR2 SASEGT. This CDR3 contains 15 residues. The V end lost 3 bases, the J end lost 0 bases, and 9 bases lay between the germline ends. The CDR3 DNA follows: TGTGCCAGCAGTGAGGGTAGCGACTCCTACAATGAGCAGTTCTTC. This translates into CASSEGSDSYNEQFF.

About this clonotype itself: This could be a read error, since a much larger clone is one nucleotide away. The missing conserved phenylalanine or tryptophan at the end of this CDR3 makes a read error likely. The gene calls are TRBV11-3 and TRBJ2-2; D ambiguous. Germline CDR1 SGHNT, CDR2 YENEEA. This CDR3 is built from 12 residues. V shed 3 bases and J shed 5 bases, with 4 bases lying between them. The CDR3 region is CASSFWTGELFL. CDR3 sequence (DNA): TGTGCCAGCAGCTTCTGGACCGGGGAGCTGTTTCTT.

Of note for this clonotype: This may stem from a read error, because a much larger clone lies one nucleotide away. The rearrangement uses TRBV7-9 and TRBJ1-5, with D perhaps TRBD1 (5 bases). The length of the CDR3 is 12 residues. Germline lookup yields CDR1 SEHNR and CDR2 FQNEAQ (reference sequence). In nucleotides, the CDR3 is TGTGCCAACAGCTTAGGGGTGCAGCCCCAGCATTTT. This translates into CANSLGVQPQHF.